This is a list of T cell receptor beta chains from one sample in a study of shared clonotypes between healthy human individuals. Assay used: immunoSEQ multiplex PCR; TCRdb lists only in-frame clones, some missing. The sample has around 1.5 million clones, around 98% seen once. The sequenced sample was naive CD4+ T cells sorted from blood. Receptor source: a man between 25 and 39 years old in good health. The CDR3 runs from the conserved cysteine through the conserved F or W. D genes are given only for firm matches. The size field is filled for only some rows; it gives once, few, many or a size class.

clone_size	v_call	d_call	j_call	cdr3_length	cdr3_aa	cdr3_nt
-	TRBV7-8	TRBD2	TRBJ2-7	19	CASSLLTLETSGSRHEQYF	TGTGCCAGCAGCTTACTTACACTCGAGACTAGCGGGAGTCGACACGAGCAGTACTTC
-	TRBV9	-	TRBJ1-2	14	CASSVAGQSNGYTF	TGTGCCAGCAGCGTAGCGGGACAATCAAATGGCTACACCTTC
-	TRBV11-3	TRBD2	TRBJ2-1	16	CASSLDGGRAGNEQFF	TGTGCCAGCAGCTTAGACGGCGGGAGGGCCGGCAATGAGCAGTTCTTC
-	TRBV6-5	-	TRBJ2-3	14	CASSFRDNTDTQYF	TGTGCCAGCAGTTTCCGGGACAACACAGATACGCAGTATTTT
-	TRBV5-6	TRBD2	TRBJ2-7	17	CASSLVAGGHVSYEQYF	TGTGCCAGCAGCTTGGTTGCGGGAGGTCATGTCTCCTACGAGCAGTACTTC
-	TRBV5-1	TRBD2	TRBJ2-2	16	CASSLPLAGVSGELFF	TGCGCCAGCAGCTTGCCACTAGCGGGAGTATCCGGGGAGCTGTTTTTT
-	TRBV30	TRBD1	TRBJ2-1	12	CASEQGANEQFF	TGTGCCTCCGAACAGGGGGCAAATGAGCAGTTCTTC
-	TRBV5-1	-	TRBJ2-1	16	CASSAPQGGSYNEQFF	TGCGCCAGCAGCGCCCCTCAAGGAGGCTCCTACAATGAGCAGTTCTTC
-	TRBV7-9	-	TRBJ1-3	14	CASSLRSGTNTIYF	TGTGCCAGCAGCTTACGGTCAGGGACCAACACCATATATTTT
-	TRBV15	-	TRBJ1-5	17	CATSPVRPDSLNQPQHF	TGTGCCACCAGCCCGGTGAGGCCGGACAGCCTAAATCAGCCCCAGCATTTT
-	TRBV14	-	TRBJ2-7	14	CASSQEPRWGEQYF	TGTGCCAGCAGCCAAGAGCCCCGCTGGGGGGAGCAGTACTTC
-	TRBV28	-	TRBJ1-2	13	CASSWGPVLGYTF	TGTGCCAGCAGTTGGGGACCCGTTTTGGGCTACACCTTC
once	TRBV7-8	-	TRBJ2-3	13	CASSLGRGDTQYF	TGTGCCAGCAGCTTGGGAAGGGGAGATACGCAGTATTTT
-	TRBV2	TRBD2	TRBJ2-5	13	CASSELAGGTQYF	TGTGCCAGCAGTGAACTAGCGGGGGGGACCCAGTACTTC
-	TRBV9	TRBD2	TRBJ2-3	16	CASSKGTSGGTDTQYF	TGTGCCAGCAGCAAGGGGACTAGCGGGGGCACAGATACGCAGTATTTT
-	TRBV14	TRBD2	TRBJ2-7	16	CASSQVKLAGVYEQYF	TGTGCCAGCAGCCAAGTAAAGCTAGCGGGAGTCTACGAGCAGTACTTC
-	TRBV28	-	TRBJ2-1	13	CASGPTWSTVQFF	TGTGCCAGCGGCCCGACATGGTCGACGGTGCAGTTCTTC
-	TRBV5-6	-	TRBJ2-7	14	CASSLFGSGYEQYF	TGTGCCAGCAGCTTGTTCGGGAGCGGCTACGAGCAGTACTTC
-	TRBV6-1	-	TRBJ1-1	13	CAVSLWTNTEAFF	TGTGCCGTCTCCTTGTGGACGAACACTGAAGCTTTCTTT
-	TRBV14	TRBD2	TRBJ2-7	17	CASSPSRREGRPYEQYF	TGTGCCAGCAGCCCGAGTCGGCGGGAGGGCCGCCCCTACGAGCAGTACTTC
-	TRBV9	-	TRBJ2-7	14	CASSPRTDLYEQYF	TGTGCCAGCAGCCCCAGGACAGATCTCTACGAGCAGTACTTC
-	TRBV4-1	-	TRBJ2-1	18	CASSQDPLTRDDYNEQFF	TGCGCCAGCAGCCAAGACCCGCTGACTAGGGATGACTACAATGAGCAGTTCTTC
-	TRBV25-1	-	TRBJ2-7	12	CASSRLPYEQYF	TGTGCCAGCAGCAGGCTTCCCTACGAGCAGTACTTC
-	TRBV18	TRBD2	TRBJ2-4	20	CASSPVVTSGRAVGKNIQYF	TGTGCCAGCTCACCAGTCGTGACTAGCGGGAGGGCCGTCGGCAAAAACATTCAGTACTTC
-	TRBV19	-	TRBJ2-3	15	CASSIESLSTDTQYF	TGTGCCAGTAGTATAGAAAGTCTTAGCACAGATACGCAGTATTTT
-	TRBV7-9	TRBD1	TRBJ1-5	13	CASSKQGNQPQHF	TGTGCCAGCAGTAAACAGGGGAATCAGCCCCAGCATTTT
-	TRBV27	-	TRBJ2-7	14	CASKRASAVYEQYF	TGTGCCAGCAAACGCGCTAGCGCCGTCTACGAGCAGTACTTC
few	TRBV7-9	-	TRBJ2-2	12	CASSLSGGELFF	TGTGCCAGCAGCTTGAGTGGCGGGGAGCTGTTTTTT
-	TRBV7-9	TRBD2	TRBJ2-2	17	CASSYGTSGSNTGELFF	TGTGCCAGCAGCTACGGGACTAGCGGGTCGAACACCGGGGAGCTGTTTTTT
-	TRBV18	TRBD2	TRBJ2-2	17	CASSPSSGRALAGELFF	TGTGCCAGCTCACCCTCTAGCGGGAGGGCCCTCGCCGGGGAGCTGTTTTTT
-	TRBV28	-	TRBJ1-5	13	CAISGYSNQPQHF	TGTGCCATATCAGGGTATAGCAATCAGCCCCAGCATTTT
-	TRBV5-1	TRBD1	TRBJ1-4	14	CASSLGTGNEKLFF	TGCGCCAGCAGCTTGGGGACAGGGAATGAAAAACTGTTTTTT
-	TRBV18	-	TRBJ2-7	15	CASSPRQSNSYEQYF	TGTGCCAGCTCACCTCGACAGTCCAACTCCTACGAGCAGTACTTC
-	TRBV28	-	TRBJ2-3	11	CASTGTDTQYF	TGTGCCAGCACCGGCACAGATACGCAGTATTTT
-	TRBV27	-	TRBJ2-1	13	CASWGPVYNEQFF	TGTGCCAGCTGGGGACCCGTCTACAATGAGCAGTTCTTC
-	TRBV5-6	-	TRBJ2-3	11	CASSYTDTQYF	TGTGCCAGCAGTTACACAGATACGCAGTATTTT
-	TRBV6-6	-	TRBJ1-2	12	CASIGRNYGYTF	TGTGCCAGCATTGGCCGAAACTATGGCTACACCTTC
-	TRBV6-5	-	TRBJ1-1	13	CATQRGGNTEAFF	TGTGCCACCCAAAGGGGGGGTAACACTGAAGCTTTCTTT
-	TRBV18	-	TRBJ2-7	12	CASSGSGYEQYF	TGTGCCAGCTCAGGGTCTGGGTACGAGCAGTACTTC
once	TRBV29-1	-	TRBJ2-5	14	CSALDTGAGETQYF	TGCAGCGCCCTCGATACCGGGGCGGGGGAGACCCAGTACTTC
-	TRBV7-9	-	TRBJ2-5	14	CASSPRAYQETQYF	TGTGCCAGCAGCCCCCGTGCATACCAAGAGACCCAGTACTTC
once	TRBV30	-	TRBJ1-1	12	CAWTPSGVEAFF	TGTGCCTGGACCCCCAGTGGGGTGGAAGCTTTCTTT
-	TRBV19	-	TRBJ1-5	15	CASSILPRGNQPQHF	TGTGCCAGTAGTATTCTCCCGCGCGGCAATCAGCCCCAGCATTTT
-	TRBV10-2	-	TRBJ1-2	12	CASSLAGYGYTF	TGCGCCAGCAGTCTTGCAGGGTATGGCTACACCTTC
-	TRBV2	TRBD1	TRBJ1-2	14	CASSVFGTAYGYTF	TGTGCCAGCAGTGTATTCGGGACAGCCTATGGCTACACCTTC
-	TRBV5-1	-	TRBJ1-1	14	CASSSSGRNTEAFF	TGCGCCAGCAGCTCCTCGGGGCGGAACACTGAAGCTTTCTTT
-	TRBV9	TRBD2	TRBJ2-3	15	CASSARTSGTDTQYF	TGTGCCAGCAGCGCCAGGACTAGCGGGACTGATACGCAGTATTTT
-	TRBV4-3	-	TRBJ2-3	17	CASSQDRGGSTPYTQYF	TGCGCCAGCAGCCAAGATAGGGGTGGGTCGACACCTTATACGCAGTATTTT
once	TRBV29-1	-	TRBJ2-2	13	CSVGRDYTGELFF	TGCAGCGTTGGGCGGGACTACACCGGGGAGCTGTTTTTT
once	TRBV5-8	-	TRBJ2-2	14	CASSLLAGTGELFF	TGTGCCAGCAGCTTGTTGGCGGGCACCGGGGAGCTGTTTTTT
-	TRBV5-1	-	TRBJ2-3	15	CASSLEGYSADTQYF	TGCGCCAGCAGCTTGGAGGGGTACTCTGCAGATACGCAGTATTTT
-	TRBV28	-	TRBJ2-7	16	CASSLTPGAGAYEQYF	TGTGCCAGCAGTTTGACTCCGGGCGCAGGAGCCTACGAGCAGTACTTC
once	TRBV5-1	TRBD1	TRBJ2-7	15	CASSSGTGGGSEQYF	TGCGCCAGCAGCTCCGGGACAGGGGGAGGGTCCGAGCAGTACTTC
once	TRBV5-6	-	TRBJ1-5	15	CASSPGPPRVQPQHF	TGTGCCAGCAGCCCCGGACCGCCCAGGGTACAGCCCCAGCATTTT
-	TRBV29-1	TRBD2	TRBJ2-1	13	CSTGTTTYNEQFF	TGCAGCACTGGGACTACCACCTACAATGAGCAGTTCTTC
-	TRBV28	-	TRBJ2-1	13	CASMGGAYNEQFF	TGTGCCAGCATGGGGGGCGCGTACAATGAGCAGTTCTTC